One T cell receptor (beta chain) is described in this entry. This clonotype was counted ten times or more. Its target antigen remains unknown. No much larger clonotype is one base removed from it; base qualities were not supplied. Library creation used 5' RACE. Four rounds of PCR, run with the SP2 primer together with nested alpha and beta constant region primers, were used to amplify the ligated cDNA. TCR RNA was reverse transcribed with SuperScript IV using alpha and beta constant region primers for the blood and skin samples. An oligonucleotide carrying the Illumina SP2 primer and a UMI was ligated to the cDNA 3' end using T4 RNA ligase 1. The 12-nucleotide UMI consisted of two random hexamers with an eight-base spacer between the hexamers to prevent hairpin formation. From the second PCR onward, TCR alpha and beta chain libraries were processed separately and dual indexed for multiplexing. After pooling, the indexed libraries were analyzed by capillary electrophoresis and sequenced on either an Illumina MiSeq or NextSeq. PhiX DNA at about 5-7% was added to the libraries to raise base diversity and improve cluster recognition. The paper's processing steps were these. Demultiplexor took UMIs from read 2, joined the UMIs to the TCR sequence from read 1, and separated reads according to sample indices. Decombinator identified V and J genes and V-J junctions, assigning each TCR a five-part identifier including V and J deletions. UMIs were used by Collapsinator to correct sequencing errors and PCR amplification heterogeneity, so that a UMI-based abundance was obtained for each TCR. CDR3Translator turned identifiers into nucleotide sequence, translated the nucleotide sequence into amino acids, and pulled out CDR3 regions based on terminal motifs. Error-corrected alpha and beta TCR counts from blood and skin were compared after normalization to input RNA amount. TCRdb took the public reads, trimmed them with fastp at Q25, ran MiXCR for clone calling and kept in-frame beta chains. A single entry per CDR3 protein holds the most common genes and DNA from its merged rows. The V and J calls were not made by the authors but by TCRdb's processing. The sample contains more than 50,000 distinct CDR3 sequences, around 7.3% of them found a single time. The top ten constitute around 9.6% of the sample.

The study described a robust, sensitive protocol for amplifying, sequencing and analyzing TCRs, using 3' ligation of a UMI-containing oligonucleotide to TCR cDNA. For whole blood analysis, about 2.5 ml of peripheral blood was collected from healthy adult volunteers into Tempus tubes, and RNA was extracted following the manufacturer's instructions. Total RNA, without cell sorting, was DNase treated with RQ1 DNase before reverse transcription, targeting roughly 1 to 1,100 ng input. Libraries were prepared from skin biopsies and whole blood so that pipeline robustness could be tested in samples in which T cells form a minority population. The data originate from a study of naive and memory T cell subsets (dated by TCRdb to the late 2010s). About the investigation overall: The figure summarizing the skin biopsy and whole blood samples listed some 10 blood donors, 7 tuberculin skin test biopsies and 3 saline control biopsies. PCR2 was typically performed as a SYBR Green qPCR that was stopped at a set threshold, although end-point PCR (around 6 cycles) could be used instead for low-input samples.

Points the paper makes about the study in general: The RNA-based method was acknowledged as potentially sensitive to TCR transcript changes with T cell activation and differentiation.

The germline V gene (reference sequence) gives CDR1 as LNHDA and CDR2 as SQIVND. Measured from the cysteine to the phenylalanine, the CDR3 is 15 residues long. This entry keeps only the CDR3 DNA: 45 bases, framed from base 1. Trimming accounts for 4 bases at V and 6 bases at J, while the number of junction bases matched to no gene is 6. The sequence came from a male donor in good health. The V gene is TRBV19 and the J gene is TRBJ2-3; 11 nucleotides in the junction match TRBD2. The nucleotides read TGTGCCAGTAGTACTAGCGGGGGGCTTTCGGATACGCAGTATTTT. This translates into CASSTSGGLSDTQYF.